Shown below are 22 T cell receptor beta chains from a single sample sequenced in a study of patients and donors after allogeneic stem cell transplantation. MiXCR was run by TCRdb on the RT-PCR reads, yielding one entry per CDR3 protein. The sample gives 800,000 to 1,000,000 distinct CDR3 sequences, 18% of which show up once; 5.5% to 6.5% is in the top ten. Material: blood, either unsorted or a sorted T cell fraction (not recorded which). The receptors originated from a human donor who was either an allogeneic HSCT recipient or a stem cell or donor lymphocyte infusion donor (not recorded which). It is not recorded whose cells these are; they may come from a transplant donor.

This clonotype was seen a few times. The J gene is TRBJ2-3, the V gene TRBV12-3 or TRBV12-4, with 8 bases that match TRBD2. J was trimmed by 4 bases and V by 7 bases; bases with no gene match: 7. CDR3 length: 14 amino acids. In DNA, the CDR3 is TGTGCCAGCACCTCTCGGGGGGGGGCAGATACGCAGTATTTT. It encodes CASTSRGGADTQYF.

The chain's CDR3 is CASSQDGGQSYNSPLHF. CDR3 DNA: TGCGCCAGCAGCCAAGACGGGGGGCAGTCCTATAATTCACCCCTCCACTTT. The chain links TRBV4-3 to TRBJ1-6; weak D call: TRBD1 (6 bases). Germline V CDR1 and CDR2: LGHNA, YSLEER. The CDR3 sequence is 17 residues long. V shed 0 bases and J shed 1 base, with 10 bases lying between them.

The CDR3 coding sequence is TGTGCCAGCAGTTTAGCGACCGGACTAGCGAACTACAATGAGCAGTTCTTC. This encodes CASSLATGLANYNEQFF. The V gene is TRBV12-3 or TRBV12-4, the J gene TRBJ2-1, with TRBD2 identical over 9 bases. CDR3 length: 17 amino acids. Trimming removed 0 bases from V and 3 bases from J; junction bases left unmatched: 6.

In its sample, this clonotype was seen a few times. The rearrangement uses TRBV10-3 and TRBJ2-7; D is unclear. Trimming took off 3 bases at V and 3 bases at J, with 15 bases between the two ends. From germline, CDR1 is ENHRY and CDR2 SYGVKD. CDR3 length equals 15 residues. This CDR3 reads CAISDPVGIHYEQYF. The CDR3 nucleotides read TGTGCCATCAGTGACCCGGTGGGGATCCACTACGAGCAGTACTTC.

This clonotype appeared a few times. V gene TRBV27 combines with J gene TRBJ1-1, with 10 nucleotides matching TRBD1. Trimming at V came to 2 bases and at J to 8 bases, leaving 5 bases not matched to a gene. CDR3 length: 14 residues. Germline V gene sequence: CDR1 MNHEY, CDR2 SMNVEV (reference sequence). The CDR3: CASSLQGTGVEAFF. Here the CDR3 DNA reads TGTGCCAGCAGTTTACAAGGGACAGGGGTCGAAGCTTTCTTT.

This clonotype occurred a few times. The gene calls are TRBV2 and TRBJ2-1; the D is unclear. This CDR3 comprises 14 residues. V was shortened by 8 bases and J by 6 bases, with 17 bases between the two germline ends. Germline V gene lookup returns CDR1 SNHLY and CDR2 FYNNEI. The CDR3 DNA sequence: TGTGCCAGCTCGGCAGAAACCTTGGGCAATGAGCAGTTCTTC. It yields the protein CASSAETLGNEQFF.

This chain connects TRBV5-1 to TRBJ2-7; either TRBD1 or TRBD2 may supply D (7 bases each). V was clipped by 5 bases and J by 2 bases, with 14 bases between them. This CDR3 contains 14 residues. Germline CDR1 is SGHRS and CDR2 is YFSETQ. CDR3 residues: CASSRQGGTYEQYF. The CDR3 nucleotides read TGCGCCAGCAGTCGGCAGGGGGGGACCTACGAGCAGTACTTC. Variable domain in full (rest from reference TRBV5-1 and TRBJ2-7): KAGVTQTPRYLIKTRGQQVTLSCSPISGHRSVSWYQQTPGQGLQFLFEYFSETQRNKGNFPGRFSGRQFSNSRSEMNVSTLELGDSALYLCASSRQGGTYEQYFGPGTRLTVT.

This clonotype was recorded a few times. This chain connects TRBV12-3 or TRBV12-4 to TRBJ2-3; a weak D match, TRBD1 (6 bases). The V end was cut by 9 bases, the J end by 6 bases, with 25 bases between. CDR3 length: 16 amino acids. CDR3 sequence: CASTSDGTSRVDTQYF. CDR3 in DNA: TGTGCCAGTACCTCCGATGGGACATCGAGGGTCGATACGCAGTATTTT.

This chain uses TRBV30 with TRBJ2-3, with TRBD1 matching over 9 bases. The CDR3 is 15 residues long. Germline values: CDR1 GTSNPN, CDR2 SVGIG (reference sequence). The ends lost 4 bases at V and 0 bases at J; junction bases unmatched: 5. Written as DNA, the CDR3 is TGTGCCTGGACACAGGGGGCGATAAGCACAGATACGCAGTATTTT. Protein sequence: CAWTQGAISTDTQYF.

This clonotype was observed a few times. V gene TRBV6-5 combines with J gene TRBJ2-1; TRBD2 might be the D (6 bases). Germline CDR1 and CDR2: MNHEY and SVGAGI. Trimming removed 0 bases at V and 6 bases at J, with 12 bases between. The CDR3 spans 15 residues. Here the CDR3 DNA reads TGTGCCAGCAGTTACTCCGGGAGATACGGCAATGAGCAGTTCTTC. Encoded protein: CASSYSGRYGNEQFF.

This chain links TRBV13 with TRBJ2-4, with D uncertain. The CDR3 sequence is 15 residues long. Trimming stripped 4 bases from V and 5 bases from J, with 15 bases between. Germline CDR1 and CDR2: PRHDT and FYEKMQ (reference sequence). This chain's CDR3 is CASSSWLGVENIQYF. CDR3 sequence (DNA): TGTGCCAGCAGCTCGTGGCTGGGTGTCGAAAACATTCAGTACTTC.

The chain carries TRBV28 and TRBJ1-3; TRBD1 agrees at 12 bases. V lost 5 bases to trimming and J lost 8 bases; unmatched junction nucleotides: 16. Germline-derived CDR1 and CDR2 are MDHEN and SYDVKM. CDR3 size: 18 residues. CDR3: CASSHWKYRDRGQDTIYF. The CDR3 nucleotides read TGTGCCAGCAGTCACTGGAAGTACCGGGACAGGGGGCAGGACACCATATATTTT.

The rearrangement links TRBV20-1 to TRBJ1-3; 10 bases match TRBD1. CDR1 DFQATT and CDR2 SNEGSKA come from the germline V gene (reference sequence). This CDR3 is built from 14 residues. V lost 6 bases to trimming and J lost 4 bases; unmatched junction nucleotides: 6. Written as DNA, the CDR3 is TGCAGTGCCTCAGACAGGGGGCGCGGAAACACCATATATTTT. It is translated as CSASDRGRGNTIYF.

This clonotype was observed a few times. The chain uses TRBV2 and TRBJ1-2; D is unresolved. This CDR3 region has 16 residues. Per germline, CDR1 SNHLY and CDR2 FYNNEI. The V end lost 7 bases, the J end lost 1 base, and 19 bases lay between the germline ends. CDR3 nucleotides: TGTGCCAGCACTATAACGCCGGACGGACTTAACTATGGCTACACCTTC. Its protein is CASTITPDGLNYGYTF.

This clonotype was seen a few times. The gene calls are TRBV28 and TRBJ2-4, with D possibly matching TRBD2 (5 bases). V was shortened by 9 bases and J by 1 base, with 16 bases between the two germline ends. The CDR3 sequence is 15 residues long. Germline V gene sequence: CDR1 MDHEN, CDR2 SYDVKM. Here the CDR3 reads CASTSGELAKNIQYF. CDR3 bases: TGTGCCAGTACTTCTGGGGAGCTTGCCAAAAACATTCAGTACTTC. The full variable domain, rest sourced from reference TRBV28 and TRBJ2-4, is DVKVTQSSRYLVKRTGEKVFLECVQDMDHENMFWYRQDPGLGLRLIYFSYDVKMKEKGDIPEGYSVSREKKERFSLILESASTNQTSMYLCASTSGELAKNIQYFGAGTRLSVL.

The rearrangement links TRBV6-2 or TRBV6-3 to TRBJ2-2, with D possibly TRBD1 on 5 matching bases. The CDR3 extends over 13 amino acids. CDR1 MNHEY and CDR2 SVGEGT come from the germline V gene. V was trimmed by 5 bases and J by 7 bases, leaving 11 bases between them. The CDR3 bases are TGTGCCAGCAGTACCTCTAGGGGCGGGGAGCTGTTTTTT. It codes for CASSTSRGGELFF.

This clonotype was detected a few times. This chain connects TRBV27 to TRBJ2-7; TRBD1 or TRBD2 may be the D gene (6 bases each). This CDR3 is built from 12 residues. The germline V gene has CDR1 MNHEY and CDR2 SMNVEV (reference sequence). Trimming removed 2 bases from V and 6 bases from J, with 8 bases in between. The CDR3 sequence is CASSLGGLEQYF. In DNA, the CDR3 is TGTGCCAGCAGTTTAGGGGGGCTCGAGCAGTACTTC.

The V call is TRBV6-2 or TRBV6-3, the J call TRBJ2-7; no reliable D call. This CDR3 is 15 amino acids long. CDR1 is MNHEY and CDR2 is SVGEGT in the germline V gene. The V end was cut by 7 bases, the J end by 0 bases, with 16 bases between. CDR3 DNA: TGTGCCAGCACCTCTCCGGGCCCAAACTCCTACGAGCAGTACTTC. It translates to CASTSPGPNSYEQYF.

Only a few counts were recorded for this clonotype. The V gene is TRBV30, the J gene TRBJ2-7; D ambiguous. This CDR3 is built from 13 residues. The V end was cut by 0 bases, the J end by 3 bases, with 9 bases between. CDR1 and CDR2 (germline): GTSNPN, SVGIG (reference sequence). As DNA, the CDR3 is TGTGCCTGGAGTGTTGTTCCAGGCTACGAGCAGTACTTC. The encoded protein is CAWSVVPGYEQYF.

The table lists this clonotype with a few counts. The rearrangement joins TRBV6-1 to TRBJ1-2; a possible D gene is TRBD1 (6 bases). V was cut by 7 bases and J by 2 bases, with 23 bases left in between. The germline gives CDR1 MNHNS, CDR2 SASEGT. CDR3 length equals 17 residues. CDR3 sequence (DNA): TGTGCCAGCATGGGATCAGGGGACTTCCTCCTAAACTATGGCTACACCTTC. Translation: CASMGSGDFLLNYGYTF.

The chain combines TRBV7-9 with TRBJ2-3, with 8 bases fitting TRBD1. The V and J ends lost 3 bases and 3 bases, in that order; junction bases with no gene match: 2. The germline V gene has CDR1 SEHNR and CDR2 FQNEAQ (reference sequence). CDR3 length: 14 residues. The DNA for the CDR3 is TGTGCCAGCAGCTTGTGGGACAGGACAGATACGCAGTATTTT. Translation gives CASSLWDRTDTQYF.

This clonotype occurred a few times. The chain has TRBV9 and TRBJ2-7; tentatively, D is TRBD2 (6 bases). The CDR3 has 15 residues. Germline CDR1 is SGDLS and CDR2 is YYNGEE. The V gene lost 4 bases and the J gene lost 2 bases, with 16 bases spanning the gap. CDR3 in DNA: TGTGCCAGCAGCCGTGGTGGGACTCATACCTACGAGCAGTACTTC. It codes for CASSRGGTHTYEQYF. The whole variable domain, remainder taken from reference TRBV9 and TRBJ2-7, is DSGVTQTPKHLITATGQRVTLRCSPRSGDLSVYWYQQSLDQGLQFLIQYYNGEERAKGNILERFSAQQFPDLHSELNLSSLELGDSALYFCASSRGGTHTYEQYFGPGTRLTVT.